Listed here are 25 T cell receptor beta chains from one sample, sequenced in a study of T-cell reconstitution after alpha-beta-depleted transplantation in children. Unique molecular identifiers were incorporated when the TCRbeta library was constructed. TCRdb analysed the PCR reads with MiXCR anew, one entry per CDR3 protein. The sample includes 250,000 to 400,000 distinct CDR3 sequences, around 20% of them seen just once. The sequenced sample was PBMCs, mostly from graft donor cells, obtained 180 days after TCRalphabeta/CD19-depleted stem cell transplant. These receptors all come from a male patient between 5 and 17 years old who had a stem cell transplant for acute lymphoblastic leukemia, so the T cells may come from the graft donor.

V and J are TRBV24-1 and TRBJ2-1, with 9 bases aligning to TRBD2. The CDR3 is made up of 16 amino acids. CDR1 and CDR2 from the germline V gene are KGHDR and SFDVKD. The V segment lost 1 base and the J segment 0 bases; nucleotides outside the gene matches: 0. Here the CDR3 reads CATSDFSGSSYNEQFF. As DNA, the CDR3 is TGTGCCACCAGTGATTTTAGCGGGAGCTCCTACAATGAGCAGTTCTTC.

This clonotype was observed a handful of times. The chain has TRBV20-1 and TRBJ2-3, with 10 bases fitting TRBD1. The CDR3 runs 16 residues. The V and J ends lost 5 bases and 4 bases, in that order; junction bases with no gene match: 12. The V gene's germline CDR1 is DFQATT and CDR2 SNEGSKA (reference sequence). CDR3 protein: CSAPTWGDRGADTQYF. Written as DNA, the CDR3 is TGCAGTGCTCCAACCTGGGGGGACAGGGGTGCAGATACGCAGTATTTT.

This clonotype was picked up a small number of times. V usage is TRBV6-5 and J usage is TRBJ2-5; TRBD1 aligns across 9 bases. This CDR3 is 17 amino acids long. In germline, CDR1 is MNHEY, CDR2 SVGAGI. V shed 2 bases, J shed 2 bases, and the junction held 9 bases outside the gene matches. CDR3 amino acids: CASSYPQGAGGQETQYF. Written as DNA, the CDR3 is TGTGCCAGCAGTTACCCACAGGGGGCAGGGGGTCAAGAGACCCAGTACTTC.

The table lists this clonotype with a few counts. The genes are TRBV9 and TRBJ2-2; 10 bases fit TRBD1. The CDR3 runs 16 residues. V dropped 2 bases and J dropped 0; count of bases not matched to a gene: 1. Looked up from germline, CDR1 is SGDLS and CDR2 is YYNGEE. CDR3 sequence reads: CASSVGQGSNTGELFF. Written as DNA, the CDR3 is TGTGCCAGCAGCGTGGGACAGGGGTCGAACACCGGGGAGCTGTTTTTT.

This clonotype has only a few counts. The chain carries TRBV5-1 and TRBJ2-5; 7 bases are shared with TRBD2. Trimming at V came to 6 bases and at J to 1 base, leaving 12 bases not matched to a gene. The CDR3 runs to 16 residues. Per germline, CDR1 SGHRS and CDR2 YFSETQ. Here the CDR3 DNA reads TGCGCCAGCAAGACGGCGGCTAGCGGTCTCCAAGAGACCCAGTACTTC. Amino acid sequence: CASKTAASGLQETQYF. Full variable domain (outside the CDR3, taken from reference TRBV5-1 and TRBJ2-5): KAGVTQTPRYLIKTRGQQVTLSCSPISGHRSVSWYQQTPGQGLQFLFEYFSETQRNKGNFPGRFSGRQFSNSRSEMNVSTLELGDSALYLCASKTAASGLQETQYFGPGTRLLVL.

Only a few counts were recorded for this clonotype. This CDR3 is CASSLGQGAINSPLHF. Here the CDR3 DNA reads TGCGCCAGCAGCTTAGGACAGGGGGCGATTAATTCACCCCTCCACTTT. The chain has TRBV5-1 and TRBJ1-6, with 11 bases fitting TRBD1. There are 16 residues in the CDR3. Germline-derived CDR1 and CDR2 are SGHRS and YFSETQ. Unmatched junction bases numbered 4, after V lost 2 bases and J lost 6 bases.

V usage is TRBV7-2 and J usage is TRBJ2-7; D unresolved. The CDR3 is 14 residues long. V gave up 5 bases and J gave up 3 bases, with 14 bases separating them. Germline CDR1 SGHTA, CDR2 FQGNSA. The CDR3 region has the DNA TGTGCCAGCAGCCCTTTAGGGCCAGTCTACGAGCAGTACTTC. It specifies CASSPLGPVYEQYF. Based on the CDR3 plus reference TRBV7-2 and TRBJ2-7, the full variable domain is GAGVSQSPSNKVTEKGKDVELRCDPISGHTALYWYRQSLGQGLEFLIYFQGNSAPDKSGLPSDRFSAERTGGSVSTLTIQRTQQEDSAVYLCASSPLGPVYEQYFGPGTRLTVT.

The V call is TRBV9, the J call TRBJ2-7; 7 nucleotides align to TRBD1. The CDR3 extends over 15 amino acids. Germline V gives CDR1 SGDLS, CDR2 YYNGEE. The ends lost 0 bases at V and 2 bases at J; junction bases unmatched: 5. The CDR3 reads CASSVDMTGTYEQYF. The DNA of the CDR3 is TGTGCCAGCAGCGTAGATATGACAGGGACCTACGAGCAGTACTTC.

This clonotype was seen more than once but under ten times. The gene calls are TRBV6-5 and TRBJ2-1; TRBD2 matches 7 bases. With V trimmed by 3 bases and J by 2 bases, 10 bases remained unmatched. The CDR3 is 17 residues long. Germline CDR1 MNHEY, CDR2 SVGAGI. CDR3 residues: CASSYSLAAVTYNEQFF. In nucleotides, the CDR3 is TGTGCCAGCAGTTATTCCCTAGCGGCCGTCACCTACAATGAGCAGTTCTTC.

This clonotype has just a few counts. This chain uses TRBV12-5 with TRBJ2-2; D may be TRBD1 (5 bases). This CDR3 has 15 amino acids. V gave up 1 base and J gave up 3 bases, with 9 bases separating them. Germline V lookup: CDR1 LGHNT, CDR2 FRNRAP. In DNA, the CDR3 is TGTGCTAGTGGTTTGGAGGGGCTCTACACCGGGGAGCTGTTTTTT. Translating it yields CASGLEGLYTGELFF. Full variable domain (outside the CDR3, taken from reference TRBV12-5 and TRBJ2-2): DARVTQTPRHKVTEMGQEVTMRCQPILGHNTVFWYRQTMMQGLELLAYFRNRAPLDDSGMPKDRFSAEMPDATLATLKIQPSEPRDSAVYFCASGLEGLYTGELFFGEGSRLTVL.

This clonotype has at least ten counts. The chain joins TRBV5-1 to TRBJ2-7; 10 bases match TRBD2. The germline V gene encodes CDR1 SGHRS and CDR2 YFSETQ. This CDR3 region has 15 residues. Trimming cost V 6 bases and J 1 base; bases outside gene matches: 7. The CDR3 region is CASKGLAGVSYEQYF. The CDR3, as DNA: TGCGCCAGCAAGGGGCTAGCGGGAGTTTCCTACGAGCAGTACTTC. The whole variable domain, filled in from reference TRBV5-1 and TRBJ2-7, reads KAGVTQTPRYLIKTRGQQVTLSCSPISGHRSVSWYQQTPGQGLQFLFEYFSETQRNKGNFPGRFSGRQFSNSRSEMNVSTLELGDSALYLCASKGLAGVSYEQYFGPGTRLTVT.

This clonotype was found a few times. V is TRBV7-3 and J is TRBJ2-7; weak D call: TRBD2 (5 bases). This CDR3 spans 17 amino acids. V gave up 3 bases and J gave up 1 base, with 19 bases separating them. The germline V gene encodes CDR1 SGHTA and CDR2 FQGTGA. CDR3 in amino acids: CASSLLERAWTSYEQYF. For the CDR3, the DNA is TGTGCCAGCAGCTTGCTCGAAAGGGCTTGGACTTCCTACGAGCAGTACTTC.

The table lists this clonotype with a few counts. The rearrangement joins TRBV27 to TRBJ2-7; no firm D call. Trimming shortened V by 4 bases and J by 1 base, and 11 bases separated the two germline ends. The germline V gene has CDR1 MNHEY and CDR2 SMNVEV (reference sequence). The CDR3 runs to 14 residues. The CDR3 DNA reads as TGTGCCAGCAGTTCAAACCGGCTATCCTACGAGCAGTACTTC. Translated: CASSSNRLSYEQYF.

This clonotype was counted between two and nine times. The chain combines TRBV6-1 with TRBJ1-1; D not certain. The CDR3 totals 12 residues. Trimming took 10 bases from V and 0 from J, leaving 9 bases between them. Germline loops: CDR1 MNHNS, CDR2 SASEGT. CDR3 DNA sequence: TGTGCCACTCGGCTGTTGAACACTGAAGCTTTCTTT. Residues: CATRLLNTEAFF.

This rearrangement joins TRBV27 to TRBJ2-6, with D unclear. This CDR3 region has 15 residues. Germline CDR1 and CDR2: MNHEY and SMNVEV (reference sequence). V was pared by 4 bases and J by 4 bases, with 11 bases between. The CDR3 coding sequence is TGTGCCAGCAGTTCTCGGGTCGGGGGGGCCAACGTCCTGACTTTC. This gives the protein CASSSRVGGANVLTF.

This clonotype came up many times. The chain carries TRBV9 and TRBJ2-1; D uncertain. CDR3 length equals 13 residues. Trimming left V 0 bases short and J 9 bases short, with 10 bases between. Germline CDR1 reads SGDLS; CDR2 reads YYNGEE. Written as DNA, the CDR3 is TGTGCCAGCAGCGTAGTAGGTCTAGGTGAGCAGTTCTTC. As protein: CASSVVGLGEQFF.

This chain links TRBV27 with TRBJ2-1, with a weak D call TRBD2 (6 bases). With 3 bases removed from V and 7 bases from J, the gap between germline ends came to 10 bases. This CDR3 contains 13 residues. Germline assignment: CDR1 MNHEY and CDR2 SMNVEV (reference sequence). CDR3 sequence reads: CASSFAGPNEQFF. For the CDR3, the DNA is TGTGCCAGCAGTTTTGCGGGGCCGAATGAGCAGTTCTTC.

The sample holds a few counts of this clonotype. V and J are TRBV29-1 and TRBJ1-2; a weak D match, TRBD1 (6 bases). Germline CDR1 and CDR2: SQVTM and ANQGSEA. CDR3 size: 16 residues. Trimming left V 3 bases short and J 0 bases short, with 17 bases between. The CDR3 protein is CSVETEGGSANYGYTF. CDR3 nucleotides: TGCAGCGTTGAGACCGAAGGGGGTTCAGCTAACTATGGCTACACCTTC. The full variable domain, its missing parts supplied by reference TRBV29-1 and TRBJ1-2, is SAVISQKPSRDICQRGTSLTIQCQVDSQVTMMFWYRQQPGQSLTLIATANQGSEATYESGFVIDKFPISRPNLTFSTLTVSNMSPEDSSIYLCSVETEGGSANYGYTFGSGTRLTVV.

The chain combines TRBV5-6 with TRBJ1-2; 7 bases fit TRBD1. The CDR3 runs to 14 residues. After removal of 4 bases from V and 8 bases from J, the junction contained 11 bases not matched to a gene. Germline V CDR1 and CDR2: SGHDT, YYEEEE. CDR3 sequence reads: CASSLPQGIGGYTF. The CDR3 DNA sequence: TGTGCCAGCAGCCTACCACAGGGGATAGGCGGCTACACCTTC. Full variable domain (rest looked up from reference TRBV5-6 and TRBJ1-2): DAGVTQSPTHLIKTRGQQVTLRCSPKSGHDTVSWYQQALGQGPQFIFQYYEEEERQRGNFPDRFSGHQFPNYSSELNVNALLLGDSALYLCASSLPQGIGGYTFGSGTRLTVV.

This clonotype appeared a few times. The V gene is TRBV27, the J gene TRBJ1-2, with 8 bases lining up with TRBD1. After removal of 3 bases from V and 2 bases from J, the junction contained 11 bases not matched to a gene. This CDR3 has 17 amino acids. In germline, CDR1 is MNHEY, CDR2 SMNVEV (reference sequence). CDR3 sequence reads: CASSFGQGAAWNYGYTF. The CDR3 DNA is TGTGCCAGCAGTTTTGGGCAGGGGGCCGCCTGGAACTATGGCTACACCTTC.

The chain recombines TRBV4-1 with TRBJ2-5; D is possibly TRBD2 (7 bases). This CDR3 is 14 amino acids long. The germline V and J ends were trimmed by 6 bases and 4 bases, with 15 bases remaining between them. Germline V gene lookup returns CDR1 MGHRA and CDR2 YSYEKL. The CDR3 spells CASRQRDTRETQYF. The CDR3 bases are TGCGCCAGCAGGCAGCGGGACACCAGAGAGACCCAGTACTTC.

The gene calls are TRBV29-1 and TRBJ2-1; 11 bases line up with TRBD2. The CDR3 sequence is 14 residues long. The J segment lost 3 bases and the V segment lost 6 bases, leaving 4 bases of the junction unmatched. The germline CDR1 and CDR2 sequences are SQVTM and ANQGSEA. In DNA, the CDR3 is TGCAGCGTCGGGGGACTAGCGGTCTACAATGAGCAGTTCTTC. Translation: CSVGGLAVYNEQFF.

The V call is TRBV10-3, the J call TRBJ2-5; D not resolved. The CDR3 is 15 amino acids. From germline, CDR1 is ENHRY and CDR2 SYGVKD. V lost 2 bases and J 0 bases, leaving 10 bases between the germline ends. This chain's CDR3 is CAISETERDQETQYF. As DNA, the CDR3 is TGTGCCATCAGTGAGACGGAAAGGGACCAAGAGACCCAGTACTTC.

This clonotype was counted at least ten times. The CDR3 nucleotides read TGTGCCAGCAGCAGGACACTTTACAATGAGCAGTTCTTC. This gives the protein CASSRTLYNEQFF. The chain recombines TRBV7-8 with TRBJ2-1; D perhaps matches TRBD1 (5 bases). This CDR3 comprises 13 residues. V was cut by 5 bases and J by 4 bases, with 9 bases left in between. Germline V lookup: CDR1 SGHVS, CDR2 FQNEAQ.

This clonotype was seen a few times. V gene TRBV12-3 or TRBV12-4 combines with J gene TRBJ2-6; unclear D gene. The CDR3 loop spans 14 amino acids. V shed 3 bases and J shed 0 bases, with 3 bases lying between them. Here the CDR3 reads CASSLGSGANVLTF. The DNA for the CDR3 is TGTGCCAGCAGTTTGGGCTCTGGGGCCAACGTCCTGACTTTC.